The 17 T cell receptor beta chains below all came from one sample that was sequenced in a study of HIV-infected patients and healthy controls. About 550 ng RNA was reverse transcribed with alpha and beta constant-region primers. Each of the alpha and beta chains got its own library through chain-specific third strand synthesis with indices. TCRdb re-called the 5' RACE reads through MiXCR, storing one row per CDR3 protein. The sample lists 5,000 to 5,500 distinct CDR3 sequences; under 9.5% were seen once. No cell fractionation was done, so the repertoire covers all unsorted peripheral blood T cells. The sample in question was blood, obtained before antiretroviral therapy. These receptors were collected from an adult with HIV infection.

There are many counts of this clonotype. The gene calls are TRBV6-5 and TRBJ1-6, with D hard to call. The CDR3 contains 16 residues. V was pared by 8 bases and J by 6 bases, with 20 bases between. Germline CDR1 and CDR2: MNHEY and SVGAGI. The CDR3 DNA follows: TGTGCCAGCTGGTCTTTTCGATTAGGGATTAATTCACCCCTCCACTTT. Translated, it gives CASWSFRLGINSPLHF.

This clonotype appeared many times. V gene TRBV3-1 combines with J gene TRBJ2-4; D might be TRBD1 (6 bases). Germline CDR1 and CDR2: LGHDT and YNNKEL (reference sequence). V was shortened by 1 base and J by 4 bases, with 11 bases between the two germline ends. This CDR3 has 15 residues. The chain's CDR3 is CASSQGTVRKNIQYF. CDR3 nucleotides: TGTGCCAGCAGCCAAGGGACAGTTCGTAAAAACATTCAGTACTTC.

Sample share makes this clonotype medium-sized (0.01 to 0.1%). The rearrangement links TRBV29-1 to TRBJ2-5, with 10 bases matching TRBD2. J was trimmed by 3 bases and V by 7 bases; bases with no gene match: 2. Germline assignment: CDR1 SQVTM and CDR2 ANQGSEA. The CDR3 extends over 12 amino acids. DNA of the CDR3: TGCAGCGCCGGACTAGCGGAAGAGACCCAGTACTTC. Translation: CSAGLAEETQYF.

The sample holds many counts of this clonotype. The rearrangement joins TRBV5-1 to TRBJ2-3; no firm D call. CDR3 length equals 12 residues. The V end lost 3 bases, the J end lost 6 bases, and 8 bases lay between the germline ends. Germline V gives CDR1 SGHRS, CDR2 YFSETQ. The CDR3: CASSYQSDTQYF. The CDR3 region has the DNA TGCGCCAGCAGCTATCAATCGGATACGCAGTATTTT.

In its sample, this clonotype was seen many times. The chain joins TRBV4-1 to TRBJ2-1; 9 nucleotides line up with TRBD2. The CDR3 runs to 16 residues. Unmatched junction bases numbered 9, after V lost 5 bases and J lost 4 bases. Germline V gives CDR1 MGHRA, CDR2 YSYEKL. CDR3 in amino acids: CASSERLADYYNEQFF. CDR3 nucleotides: TGCGCCAGCAGCGAACGACTAGCGGACTATTACAATGAGCAGTTCTTC.

This clonotype rates as medium-sized. J is TRBJ2-2 and V is TRBV7-2, with TRBD1 matching over 8 bases. CDR1 SGHTA and CDR2 FQGNSA come from the germline V gene. V trimming: 5 bases; J trimming: 2 bases; junction bases outside the gene matches: 7. There are 16 residues in the CDR3. This CDR3 reads CASSGGQGINTGELFF. The CDR3 DNA sequence: TGTGCCAGCAGCGGAGGACAGGGAATAAACACCGGGGAGCTGTTTTTT.

This clonotype was counted between two and nine times. The chain is built from TRBV6-5 and TRBJ1-1; TRBD1 matches 8 bases. From germline, CDR1 is MNHEY and CDR2 SVGAGI. The CDR3 runs 14 residues. Trimming took 6 bases from V and 1 from J; bases not matched to a gene: 4. CDR3: CASSPGTGNTEAFF. The CDR3 DNA reads TGTGCCAGCAGCCCAGGGACAGGGAACACTGAAGCTTTCTTT.

V is TRBV13 and J is TRBJ2-5; either TRBD1 or TRBD2 may fit D (5 bases each). This CDR3 contains 15 residues. Trimming left V 8 bases short and J 3 bases short, with 19 bases between. Germline CDR1 PRHDT, CDR2 FYEKMQ (reference sequence). The CDR3 protein is CASSRQRNGEETQYF. The CDR3 DNA follows: TGTGCCAGCTCCCGACAGCGAAACGGGGAAGAGACCCAGTACTTC. Supplemented by reference TRBV13 and TRBJ2-5, the full variable domain reads AAGVIQSPRHLIKEKRETATLKCYPIPRHDTVYWYQQGPGQDPQFLISFYEKMQSDKGSIPDRFSAQQFSDYHSELNMSSLELGDSALYFCASSRQRNGEETQYFGPGTRLLVL.

In its sample, this clonotype is medium-sized. J is TRBJ2-5 and V is TRBV5-1; D might be TRBD2 (6 bases). This CDR3 has 13 amino acids. Germline lookup yields CDR1 SGHRS and CDR2 YFSETQ. V was pared by 4 bases and J by 5 bases, with 12 bases between. The chain's CDR3 is CASSPRGGETQYF. As DNA, the CDR3 is TGCGCCAGCAGCCCCCGTGGGGGGGAGACCCAGTACTTC.

This clonotype was seen at least ten times. V usage is TRBV6-5 and J usage is TRBJ1-6; a possible D gene is TRBD1 (5 bases). V was clipped by 0 bases and J by 0 bases, with 12 bases between them. Per germline, CDR1 MNHEY and CDR2 SVGAGI. There are 18 residues in the CDR3. The CDR3 protein is CASSYSGTYSSYNSPLHF. The DNA for the CDR3 is TGTGCCAGCAGTTACTCTGGGACGTATAGCTCCTATAATTCACCCCTCCACTTT.

There are many counts of this clonotype. The chain has TRBV19 and TRBJ2-2; TRBD2 might be the D (5 bases). The CDR3 runs 16 residues. Trimming removed 1 base from V and 1 base from J, with 10 bases in between. Germline values: CDR1 LNHDA, CDR2 SQIVND (reference sequence). The CDR3 loop is CASSIGVRVNTGELFF. CDR3 DNA sequence: TGTGCCAGTAGTATAGGGGTGAGGGTGAACACCGGGGAGCTGTTTTTT.

This clonotype is deemed medium-sized (0.01 to 0.1%). CDR3: CASSPGGSYEQYF. The CDR3 DNA follows: TGTGCCAGCAGCCCGGGGGGATCCTACGAGCAGTACTTC. The chain has TRBV12-3 or TRBV12-4 and TRBJ2-7, with 7 bases fitting TRBD2. Trimming at V came to 6 bases and at J to 1 base, leaving 3 bases not matched to a gene. The CDR3 covers 13 residues.

Relative to its sample, this clonotype is medium-sized. This chain connects TRBV6-2 or TRBV6-3 to TRBJ2-3; no definite D call. CDR3 length: 14 residues. Per germline, CDR1 MNHEY and CDR2 SVGEGT. With 6 bases removed from V and 2 bases from J, the gap between germline ends came to 12 bases. The CDR3 here is CASSPYGPTDTQYF. As DNA, the CDR3 is TGTGCCAGCAGCCCCTACGGACCCACAGATACGCAGTATTTT.

This clonotype ranks as medium-sized. The chain uses TRBV7-8 and TRBJ2-4; D uncertain. The V and J ends lost 3 bases and 0 bases respectively, with 15 bases between them. This CDR3 region has 17 residues. CDR1 is SGHVS, CDR2 FQNEAQ, per germline. CDR3 in DNA: TGTGCCAGCAGCTTCAACCCGTCGGTACTAGCCAAAAACATTCAGTACTTC. Protein: CASSFNPSVLAKNIQYF.

This clonotype appeared many times. The V and J genes are TRBV10-3 and TRBJ1-4; the D is unclear. With 0 bases removed from V and 10 bases from J, the gap between germline ends came to 12 bases. The CDR3 length is 14 residues. CDR1 is ENHRY and CDR2 is SYGVKD in the germline V gene. CDR3 in amino acids: CAISESPASGKLFF. As DNA, the CDR3 is TGTGCCATCAGTGAGTCCCCCGCTTCGGGAAAACTGTTTTTT.

This clonotype was picked up many times. This sequence joins TRBV20-1 and TRBJ2-5; 9 bases align to TRBD1. This CDR3 region has 17 residues. Germline CDR1 DFQATT, CDR2 SNEGSKA (reference sequence). V trimming: 3 bases; J trimming: 5 bases; junction bases outside the gene matches: 16. The CDR3 loop is CSARDRSRDRVEETQYF. Here the CDR3 DNA reads TGCAGTGCTAGGGACCGAAGCCGGGACAGGGTTGAGGAGACCCAGTACTTC.

In this sample, this clonotype turned up once. The chain recombines TRBV20-1 with TRBJ2-5; maybe TRBD2 (6 bases). The CDR3 is 18 amino acids. V dropped 5 bases and J dropped 5 bases, with 30 bases sitting between them. Per germline, CDR1 DFQATT and CDR2 SNEGSKA (reference sequence). The CDR3 protein is CSAPPGLTSLGGSETQYF. CDR3 sequence (DNA): TGCAGTGCTCCCCCGGGACTCACTAGCCTGGGGGGTAGCGAGACCCAGTACTTC.